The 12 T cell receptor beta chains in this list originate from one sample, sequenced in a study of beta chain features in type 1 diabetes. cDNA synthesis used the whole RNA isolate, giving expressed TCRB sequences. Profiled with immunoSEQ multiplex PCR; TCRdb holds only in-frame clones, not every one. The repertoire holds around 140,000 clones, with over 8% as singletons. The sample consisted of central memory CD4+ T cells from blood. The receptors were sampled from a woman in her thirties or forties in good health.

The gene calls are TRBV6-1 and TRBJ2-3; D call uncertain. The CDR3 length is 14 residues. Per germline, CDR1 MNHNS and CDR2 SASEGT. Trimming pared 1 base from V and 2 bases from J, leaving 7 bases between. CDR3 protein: CASSEGHLTDTQYF. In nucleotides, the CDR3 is TGTGCCAGCAGTGAAGGACATCTCACAGATACGCAGTATTTT.

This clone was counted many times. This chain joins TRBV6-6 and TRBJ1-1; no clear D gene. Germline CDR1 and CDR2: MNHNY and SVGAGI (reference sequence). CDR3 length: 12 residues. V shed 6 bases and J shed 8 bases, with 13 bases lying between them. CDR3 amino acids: CASRSAAGEAFF. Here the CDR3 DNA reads TGTGCCAGCAGAAGCGCAGCGGGGGAAGCTTTCTTT.

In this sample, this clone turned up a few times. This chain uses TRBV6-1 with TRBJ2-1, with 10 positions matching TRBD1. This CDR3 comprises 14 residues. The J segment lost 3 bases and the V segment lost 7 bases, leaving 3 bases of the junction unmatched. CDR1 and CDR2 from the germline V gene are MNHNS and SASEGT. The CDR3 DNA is TGTGCCAGCACCCGGGACAGGGGCTACAATGAGCAGTTCTTC. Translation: CASTRDRGYNEQFF.

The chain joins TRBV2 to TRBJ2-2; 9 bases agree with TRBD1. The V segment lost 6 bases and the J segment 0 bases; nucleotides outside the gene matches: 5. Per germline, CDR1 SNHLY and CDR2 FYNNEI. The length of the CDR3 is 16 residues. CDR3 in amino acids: CASREGQGANTGELFF. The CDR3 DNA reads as TGTGCCAGCAGGGAGGGACAGGGCGCGAACACCGGGGAGCTGTTTTTT.

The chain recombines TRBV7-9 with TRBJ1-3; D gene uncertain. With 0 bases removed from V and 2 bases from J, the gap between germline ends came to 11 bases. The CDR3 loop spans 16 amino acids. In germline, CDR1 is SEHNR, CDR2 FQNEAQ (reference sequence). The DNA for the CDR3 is TGTGCCAGCAGCTTAGCGAGTGCGATAACTGGAAACACCATATATTTT. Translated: CASSLASAITGNTIYF.

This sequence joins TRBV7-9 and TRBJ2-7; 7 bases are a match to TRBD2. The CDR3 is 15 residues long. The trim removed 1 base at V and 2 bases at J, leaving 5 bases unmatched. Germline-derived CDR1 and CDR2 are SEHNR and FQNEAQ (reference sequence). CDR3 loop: CASSLVPSGTYEQYF. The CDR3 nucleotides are TGTGCCAGCAGCTTAGTCCCTAGCGGAACCTACGAGCAGTACTTC.

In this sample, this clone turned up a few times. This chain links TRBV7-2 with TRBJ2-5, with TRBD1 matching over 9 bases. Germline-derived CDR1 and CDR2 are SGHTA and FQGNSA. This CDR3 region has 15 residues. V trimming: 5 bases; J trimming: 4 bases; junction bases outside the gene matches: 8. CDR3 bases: TGTGCCAGCAGCCTCGACAGGGGGGTGGGAGAGACCCAGTACTTC. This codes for CASSLDRGVGETQYF.

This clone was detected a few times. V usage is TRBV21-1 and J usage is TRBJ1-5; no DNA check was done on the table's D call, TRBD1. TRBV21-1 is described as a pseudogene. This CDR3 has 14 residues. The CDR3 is CASLSIRLNQPQHF. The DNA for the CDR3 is TGTGCCAGCCTCAGTATCAGGCTCAATCAGCCCCAGCATTTT.

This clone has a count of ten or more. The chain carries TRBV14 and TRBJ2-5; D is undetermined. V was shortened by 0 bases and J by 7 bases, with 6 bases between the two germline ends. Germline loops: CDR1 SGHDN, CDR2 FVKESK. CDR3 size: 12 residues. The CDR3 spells CASSQDPRTQYF. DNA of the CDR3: TGTGCCAGCAGCCAAGATCCTCGGACCCAGTACTTC.

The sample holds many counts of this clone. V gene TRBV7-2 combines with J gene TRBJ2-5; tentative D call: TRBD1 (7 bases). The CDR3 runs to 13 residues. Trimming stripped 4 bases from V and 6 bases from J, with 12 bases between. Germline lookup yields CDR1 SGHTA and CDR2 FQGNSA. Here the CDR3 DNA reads TGTGCCAGCAGCTCGCAGGGGGGCCAGACCCAGTACTTC. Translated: CASSSQGGQTQYF.

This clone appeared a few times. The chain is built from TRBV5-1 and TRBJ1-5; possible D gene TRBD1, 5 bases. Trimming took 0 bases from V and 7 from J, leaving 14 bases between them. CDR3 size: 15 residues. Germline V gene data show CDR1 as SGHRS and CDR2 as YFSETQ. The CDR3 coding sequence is TGCGCCAGCAGCTTGGGGGACGGAGGGATCCAGCCCCAGCATTTT. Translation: CASSLGDGGIQPQHF.

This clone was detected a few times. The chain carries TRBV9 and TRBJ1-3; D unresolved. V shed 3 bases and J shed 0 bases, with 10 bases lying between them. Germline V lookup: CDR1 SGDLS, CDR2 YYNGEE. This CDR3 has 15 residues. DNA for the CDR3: TGTGCCAGCAGCGCCGGAGGGCTCTCTGGAAACACCATATATTTT. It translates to CASSAGGLSGNTIYF.